This TCR beta chain was found in a study of T cells in Graves' hyperthyroidism and ophthalmopathy (dated by TCRdb to the late 2010s). For the wider study: Peripheral blood was sampled at the time of initial diagnosis, prior to any treatment. Following sampling, methimazole starting at 30 mg daily was given to hyperthyroidism patients, and high-dose intravenous methylprednisolone was given to ophthalmopathy patients. TCR V-J signatures able to tell the groups apart were searched for in a discovery cohort of 90 to 100 patients, of whom around 43 had Graves' ophthalmopathy and some 60 had stable Graves' hyperthyroidism. The 95 to 100 discovery patients were randomly divided into training and test sets at a 7:3 ratio. According to the paper, TCR Vbeta CDR3 sequencing was carried out on approximately 140 peripheral blood samples, which came from 40 to 45 ophthalmopathy, around 74 hyperthyroidism and about 17 progressor patients. Prospective prediction of ophthalmopathy was tested in an independent validation cohort of 18 hyperthyroidism patients and 15 to 17 patients who later progressed to ophthalmopathy. Thyroid tissue and blood T-cell repertoires from over 5 Graves' hyperthyroidism patients were also compared in the study. Findings and caveats that apply to the study as a whole: No statistical method was used to fix the sample size in advance, and group allocation was not hidden from the investigators. In validation, the model predicted progression to ophthalmopathy with approximately 70% sensitivity and about 72% specificity, a median of about six months before onset. Ophthalmopathy was separated from stable hyperthyroidism by a 13 V-J signature model, with around 90% sensitivity and approximately 81% specificity obtained in cross-validation and 80%/75% obtained in testing. Most expanded thyroid clonotypes (frequency above 0.001) were also detected in blood, suggesting blood repertoires may reflect thyroid immune responses.

Measured from the cysteine to the phenylalanine, the CDR3 is 15 residues long. Of the read, only the CDR3 DNA is kept; its 45 bases are in frame from base 1. The V and J ends are trimmed by 6 bases and 3 bases, leaving 18 bases between them. According to the germline V gene, CDR1 reads MNHNS and CDR2 reads SASEGT. Ophthalmopathy patients had moderately to severely active disease, with a Clinical Activity Score of 3 or more, a NOSPECS grade of 4 or more, and a disease duration of less than 3 months. Any patient with an uncontrolled infection, another autoimmune disease, pregnancy or lactation was excluded. Clinical symptoms, serum thyroxine and TRAb, thyroid ultrasound, and orbital computed tomography formed the basis for the diagnoses. PBMCs were separated from about 10 ml of fresh peripheral blood using Ficoll-Paque density gradient centrifugation. Total RNA was extracted with Trizol reagent, and quality was checked on an Agilent 2100 Bioanalyzer.

The TCR beta CDR3 regions were amplified from RNA transcripts. A first-round RT-PCR of the TCR CDR3 used the HTBI primer set with the Qiagen OneStep RT-PCR kit. Libraries were constructed in a second round of multiplex PCR, after which size selection and purification were performed. The libraries were sequenced on an Illumina HiSeq2000 using paired-end 100 bp reads. Under the source paper's analysis protocol: SOAPnuke was used to process the raw data, removing reads that contained adapters or uncalled bases, had a mean Phred below 15, or lacked an exact match to the constant primer or identifier. High-quality paired reads were merged using COPE v1.2.5, and each unique nucleotide sequence was defined as a clonotype. MiTCR v1.1 was used to align clonotypes to the IMGT TRBV, TRBD and TRBJ reference segments. The analysis included only V-J combinations with a frequency above 0.0001, which together covered 99% to 99.2% of the repertoires. The TCS score was defined as the ratio of F50 (clonal expansion) to E x V (chaos), calculated using BLOSUM62-based TCRdist between CDR3 peptides within each V-J. Welch's t-statistics and random forest reduced 450 to 600 V-J features to roughly 13, which were used in a naive Bayes classifier (R e1071). The public reads were run again by TCRdb, first through fastp at Q25 and then through MiXCR, and only productive beta chains were kept. When rows share a CDR3 protein, they turn into one entry using the most common DNA and genes. TCRdb, rather than the study authors, made the V and J calls. This sample is represented by some 500,000 distinct CDR3 sequences; roughly 25% of them were singletons. The top ten clones comprise approximately 10% of the sample.

This clonotype was detected ten times or more. There is no known antigen for this receptor. No base quality information exists; no much larger clone differs at one position. The receptor chain draws on TRBV6-1 and TRBJ2-7; TRBD2 is a possible D gene, resting on 6 matching bases. The sequenced material came from blood. This receptor was obtained from a young woman with Graves' ophthalmopathy. The DNA sequence follows: TGTGCCAGCAGGGGGGGTAGGGGACGGTACTACGAGCAGTACTTC. This is translated as CASRGGRGRYYEQYF.